The next 21 T cell receptor beta chains were all read from a single sample in a study of T cell changes during pregnancy in multiple sclerosis. Clones were sequenced by immunoSEQ multiplex PCR, and TCRdb holds only the in-frame ones, with some missing. Of more than 55,000 clones in the sample, around 93% are singletons; the top ten hold about 3.7%. The sample was peripheral blood, taken after pregnancy. These receptors all come from a female donor in good health, enrolled as a control in a pregnancy study.

The V and J genes are TRBV5-6 and TRBJ2-1; TRBD1 is a possible D gene (5 bases). There are 16 residues in the CDR3. Germline V lookup: CDR1 SGHDT, CDR2 YYEEEE. V gave up 4 bases and J gave up 4 bases, with 18 bases separating them. This chain's CDR3 is CASSPDSGIRYNEQFF. The CDR3 DNA is TGTGCCAGCAGCCCTGACTCAGGGATACGGTACAATGAGCAGTTCTTC.

V usage is TRBV18 and J usage is TRBJ1-5; 7 positions agree with TRBD1. The CDR3 has 16 residues. CDR1 and CDR2 from the germline V gene are KGHSH and LQKENI. Losses at the gene ends were 6 bases for V and 2 bases for J; bases not matched to a gene: 10. CDR3 DNA sequence: TGTGCCAGCTCTCGACAGGGTTCGGGAGGCAATCAGCCCCAGCATTTT. Translation gives CASSRQGSGGNQPQHF.

The chain uses TRBV30 and TRBJ2-2, with 9 bases fitting TRBD1. The germline V gene encodes CDR1 GTSNPN and CDR2 SVGIG (reference sequence). Losses at the gene ends were 3 bases for V and 8 bases for J; bases not matched to a gene: 10. The CDR3 runs to 15 residues. DNA of the CDR3: TGTGCCTGGAGAGGGATACAGGGGGCGTCGGGGGAGCTGTTTTTT. Encoded protein: CAWRGIQGASGELFF.

The V call is TRBV7-2, the J call TRBJ2-7, with 8 nucleotides matching TRBD2. This CDR3 has 14 residues. Germline V gene lookup returns CDR1 SGHTA and CDR2 FQGNSA. V trimming: 4 bases; J trimming: 2 bases; junction bases outside the gene matches: 4. The CDR3 DNA is TGTGCCAGCAGCTGGCGGGAGGAGACCTACGAGCAGTACTTC. Encoded protein: CASSWREETYEQYF.

V gene TRBV19 combines with J gene TRBJ1-2, with D tentatively TRBD1 (6 bases). V dropped 4 bases and J dropped 6 bases, with 9 bases sitting between them. The CDR3 covers 12 residues. CDR1 and CDR2 from the germline V gene are LNHDA and SQIVND (reference sequence). The CDR3 bases are TGTGCCAGTAGTACATACAGGGATGGCTACACCTTC. Protein: CASSTYRDGYTF.

The rearrangement joins TRBV6-1 to TRBJ1-2; D may be TRBD1 (5 bases). The CDR3 runs to 15 residues. V was trimmed by 4 bases and J by 1 base, leaving 13 bases between them. Germline lookup yields CDR1 MNHNS and CDR2 SASEGT. CDR3 sequence (DNA): TGTGCCAGCAGTGCCGACAGTCGCAATAACTATGGCTACACCTTC. Its translation: CASSADSRNNYGYTF.

This chain connects TRBV11-3 to TRBJ2-1; TRBD1 might be the D (5 bases). Germline CDR1 reads SGHNT; CDR2 reads YENEEA. The CDR3 spans 16 residues. Trimming stripped 5 bases from V and 3 bases from J, with 17 bases between. The CDR3 reads CASSEEQGNYYNEQFF. CDR3 nucleotide sequence: TGTGCCAGCAGCGAGGAGCAGGGTAATTACTACAATGAGCAGTTCTTC.

The rearrangement joins TRBV5-1 to TRBJ2-1; possibly TRBD1 for D (7 bases). The V end was cut by 5 bases, the J end by 4 bases, with 16 bases between. CDR3 length equals 15 residues. Per the germline V gene, CDR1 is SGHRS and CDR2 is YFSETQ. CDR3 DNA sequence: TGCGCCAGCAGGCAGAGTCAGGGGGGTTACAATGAGCAGTTCTTC. Amino acid sequence: CASRQSQGGYNEQFF.

The chain joins TRBV19 to TRBJ1-4; a possible D gene is TRBD1 (6 bases). The CDR3 sequence is 17 residues long. V was cut by 3 bases and J by 1 base, with 15 bases left in between. The germline CDR1 and CDR2 sequences are LNHDA and SQIVND (reference sequence). Written as DNA, the CDR3 is TGTGCCAGTAGTATTCTTCATTACAGGGAAACTAATGAAAAACTGTTTTTT. It is translated as CASSILHYRETNEKLFF.

J is TRBJ2-3 and V is TRBV4-2; 14 bases are shared with TRBD2. The germline V gene encodes CDR1 LGHNA and CDR2 YNFKEQ. The length of the CDR3 is 16 residues. V shed 0 bases and J 6 bases; nucleotides not matched to a gene: 2. The DNA for the CDR3 is TGTGCCAGCAGCCAAGATCGGACTAGCGGGAGGGATACGCAGTATTTT. Amino acids: CASSQDRTSGRDTQYF.

The rearrangement joins TRBV5-6 to TRBJ1-4; D remains ambiguous. CDR3 length: 14 amino acids. Per the germline V gene, CDR1 is SGHDT and CDR2 is YYEEEE. V was clipped by 2 bases and J by 6 bases, with 11 bases between them. The CDR3 spells CASSLRGNDEKLFF. DNA of the CDR3: TGTGCCAGCAGCTTACGGGGAAATGATGAAAAACTGTTTTTT.

This sequence joins TRBV6-1 and TRBJ1-2; 8 positions match TRBD1. Unmatched junction bases numbered 14, after V lost 4 bases and J lost 4 bases. CDR1 and CDR2 (germline): MNHNS, SASEGT. CDR3 length: 17 amino acids. CDR3 residues: CASSGRGDRRGVYGYTF. The CDR3 nucleotides are TGTGCCAGCAGTGGTCGTGGGGACAGGAGAGGAGTCTATGGCTACACCTTC.

The chain recombines TRBV10-2 with TRBJ2-7; the match to TRBD2 covers 12 bases. Germline CDR1 reads WSHSY; CDR2 reads SAAADI. The CDR3 spans 14 residues. The J segment lost 5 bases and the V segment lost 6 bases, leaving 5 bases of the junction unmatched. The CDR3 region has the DNA TGCGCCAGCAGGTGGGGACTAGCGGGCGACGAGCAGTACTTC. Translating gives CASRWGLAGDEQYF.

V and J are TRBV4-1 and TRBJ2-2; 14 nucleotides agree with TRBD2. V shed 3 bases and J 3 bases; nucleotides not matched to a gene: 6. CDR1 and CDR2 (germline): MGHRA, YSYEKL. The CDR3 runs 18 residues. CDR3 protein: CASSQTSGGAADTGELFF. CDR3 nucleotides: TGCGCCAGCAGCCAGACTAGCGGGGGGGCCGCGGACACCGGGGAGCTGTTTTTT.

This chain connects TRBV28 to TRBJ2-3; the match to TRBD2 covers 7 bases. The CDR3 contains 13 residues. Germline trimming cut 4 bases from V and 5 bases from J; bases unmatched to any gene: 3. Germline CDR1 reads MDHEN; CDR2 reads SYDVKM. CDR3 coding DNA: TGTGCCAGCAGTTCTCCTAGCGGAGATACGCAGTATTTT. Encoded protein: CASSSPSGDTQYF.

The V call is TRBV5-1, the J call TRBJ2-5; D might be TRBD1 (5 bases). CDR3 length: 15 residues. In germline, CDR1 is SGHRS, CDR2 YFSETQ. V was shortened by 0 bases and J by 5 bases, with 14 bases between the two germline ends. CDR3 region: CASSLVSQKGETQYF. CDR3 DNA sequence: TGCGCCAGCAGCTTGGTCAGTCAAAAGGGGGAGACCCAGTACTTC.

The V and J genes are TRBV6-5 and TRBJ2-7, with 7 bases lining up with TRBD1. The length of the CDR3 is 13 residues. The V segment lost 5 bases and the J segment 0 bases; nucleotides outside the gene matches: 1. CDR1 MNHEY and CDR2 SVGAGI come from the germline V gene. CDR3 DNA: TGTGCCAGCAGTAGACAGGGCTCCTACGAGCAGTACTTC. Protein: CASSRQGSYEQYF.

The chain links TRBV18 to TRBJ1-4, with D possibly being TRBD1 (5 bases). Germline assignment: CDR1 KGHSH and CDR2 LQKENI. The CDR3 runs 15 residues. The V and J ends lost 2 bases and 7 bases respectively, with 14 bases between them. The CDR3: CASSPNAGEAEKLFF. CDR3 nucleotide sequence: TGTGCCAGCTCACCAAATGCGGGGGAGGCTGAAAAACTGTTTTTT.

The chain is built from TRBV4-3 and TRBJ1-2; a possible D gene is TRBD1 (6 bases). V lost 0 bases and J 3 bases, leaving 23 bases between the germline ends. The CDR3 contains 19 residues. Germline V CDR1 and CDR2: LGHNA, YSLEER. In DNA form, the CDR3 reads TGCGCCAGCAGCCAAGATCTTGGGGCAGGGGTGGGAAGATACTATGGCTACACCTTC. Translation gives CASSQDLGAGVGRYYGYTF.

V usage is TRBV7-2 and J usage is TRBJ2-5, with D tentatively TRBD1 (6 bases). Trimming cost V 7 bases and J 1 base, with 13 bases left between them. This CDR3 region has 14 residues. Germline V gives CDR1 SGHTA, CDR2 FQGNSA. DNA of the CDR3: TGTGCCAGCACTCCCGGACAGACCCAAGAGACCCAGTACTTC. Amino acid sequence: CASTPGQTQETQYF.

The CDR3, as DNA: TGTGCCAGCAGTTTATACCCGGGACAGGGCTCCTACGAGCAGTACTTC. Translating gives CASSLYPGQGSYEQYF. The chain has TRBV27 and TRBJ2-7, with 9 bases matching TRBD1. The CDR3 sequence is 16 residues long. Germline values: CDR1 MNHEY, CDR2 SMNVEV (reference sequence). V dropped 1 base and J dropped 0; count of bases not matched to a gene: 4.